This TCR beta chain was recorded in a study of graft-versus-host responses after intestinal transplantation. Findings and caveats of the study: Among circulating GvH clones, peak levels were associated with early post-transplant declines in HvG clones. High graft-versus-host to host-versus-graft T cell clonal ratios marked allografts of patients with graft-donor macrochimerism.

In germline, CDR1 is SGHVS, CDR2 FNYEAQ. V was cut by 3 bases and J by 4 bases, with 11 bases left in between. The CDR3 contains 14 residues. The method was immunoSEQ multiplex PCR; TCRdb's version includes in-frame clones alone and lacks a portion of them. The sample contains around 100,000 clones, 90% to 95% of which appear only once. Notes on this clone: The antigen remains unidentified.

This clonotype was sampled from a human donor who received an intestinal transplant. Sequences were derived from unstimulated CD8+ T cells sorted from spleen or lymph node cells, sampled before intestinal transplant. V and J are TRBV7-6 and TRBJ2-3; D is undetermined. The CDR3 region is CASSLETFPDTQYF. CDR3 DNA sequence: TGTGCCAGCAGCTTGGAGACTTTTCCAGATACGCAGTATTTT.